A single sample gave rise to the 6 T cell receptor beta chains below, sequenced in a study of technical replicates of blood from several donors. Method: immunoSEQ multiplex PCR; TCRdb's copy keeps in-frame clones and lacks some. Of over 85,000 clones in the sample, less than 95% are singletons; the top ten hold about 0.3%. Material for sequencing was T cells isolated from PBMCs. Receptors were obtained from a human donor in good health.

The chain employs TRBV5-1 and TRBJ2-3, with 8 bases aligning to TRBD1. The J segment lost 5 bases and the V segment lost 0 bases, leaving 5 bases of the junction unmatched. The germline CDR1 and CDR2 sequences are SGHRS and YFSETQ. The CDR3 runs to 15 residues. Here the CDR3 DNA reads TGCGCCAGCAGCTTGGGCAGGGGGCCCGGAGATACGCAGTATTTT. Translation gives CASSLGRGPGDTQYF.

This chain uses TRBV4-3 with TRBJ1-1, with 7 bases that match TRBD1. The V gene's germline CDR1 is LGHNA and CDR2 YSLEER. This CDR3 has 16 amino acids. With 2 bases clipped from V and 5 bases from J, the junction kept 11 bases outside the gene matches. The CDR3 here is CASSQNIVGGSTEAFF. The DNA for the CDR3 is TGCGCCAGCAGCCAAAATATAGTAGGGGGCAGTACTGAAGCTTTCTTT.

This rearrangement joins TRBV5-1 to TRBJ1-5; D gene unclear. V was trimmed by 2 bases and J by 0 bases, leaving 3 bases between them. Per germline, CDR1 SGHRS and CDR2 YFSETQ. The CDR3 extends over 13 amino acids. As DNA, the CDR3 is TGCGCCAGCAGCTTTTATAGCAATCAGCCCCAGCATTTT. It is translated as CASSFYSNQPQHF. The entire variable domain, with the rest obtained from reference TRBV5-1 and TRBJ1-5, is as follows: KAGVTQTPRYLIKTRGQQVTLSCSPISGHRSVSWYQQTPGQGLQFLFEYFSETQRNKGNFPGRFSGRQFSNSRSEMNVSTLELGDSALYLCASSFYSNQPQHFGDGTRLSIL.

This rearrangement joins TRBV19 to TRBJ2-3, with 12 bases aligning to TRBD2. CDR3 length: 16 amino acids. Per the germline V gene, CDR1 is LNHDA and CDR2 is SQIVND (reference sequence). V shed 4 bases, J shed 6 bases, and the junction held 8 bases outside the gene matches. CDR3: CASSTRTSGNWDTQYF. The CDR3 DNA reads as TGTGCCAGTAGTACCCGGACTAGCGGGAATTGGGATACGCAGTATTTT.

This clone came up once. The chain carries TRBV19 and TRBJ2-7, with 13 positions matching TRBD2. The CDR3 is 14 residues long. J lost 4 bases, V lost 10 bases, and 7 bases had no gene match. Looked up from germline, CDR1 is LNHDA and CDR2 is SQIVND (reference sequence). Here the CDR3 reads CATTSGRAGYEQYF. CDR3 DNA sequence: TGTGCCACCACTAGCGGGAGGGCCGGGTACGAGCAGTACTTC.

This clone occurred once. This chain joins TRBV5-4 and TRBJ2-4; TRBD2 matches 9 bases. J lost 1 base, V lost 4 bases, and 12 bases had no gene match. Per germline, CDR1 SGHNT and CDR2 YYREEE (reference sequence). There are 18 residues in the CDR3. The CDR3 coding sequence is TGTGCCAGCAGCCCCCGGGATAGCGGGAGAGGGGCCAAAAACATTCAGTACTTC. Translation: CASSPRDSGRGAKNIQYF.